A selection of T cell receptor beta chains follows, all from one sample in a study of blood T cell repertoires in COVID-19. Clones were sequenced by immunoSEQ multiplex PCR, and TCRdb holds only the in-frame ones, with some missing. Among about 300,000 clones listed, approximately 90% were seen once. Sequencing was performed on peripheral blood. The receptors here all came from a woman aged 25 to 39 with COVID-19, enrolled during active disease. Each CDR3 is given with its conserved first and last residue.

v_gene	j_gene	CDR3aa
TRBV2	TRBJ1-5	CASSVDSRTNQPQHF
TRBV2	TRBJ2-2	CASSLVETGELFF
TRBV5-4	TRBJ2-6	CASSHAGANSGANVLTF
TRBV9	TRBJ2-3	CASSPQGLAGLDTQYF
TRBV30	TRBJ1-4	CAWSPDRINATNEKLFF
TRBV4-3	TRBJ2-1	CASSRGRVVAEQFF
TRBV6-5	TRBJ1-2	CASRPGSYGYTF
TRBV18	TRBJ1-2	CASSPDPGSHGYTF
TRBV5-1	TRBJ2-1	CASSSGGGAWNEQFF
TRBV30	TRBJ1-6	CAWSRGQAYNSPLHF
TRBV5-6	TRBJ1-1	CASSLELGQVPNTEAFF
TRBV29-1	TRBJ1-2	CSVEMGRDYTF
TRBV29-1	TRBJ1-1	CSVGGAWGNAEAFF